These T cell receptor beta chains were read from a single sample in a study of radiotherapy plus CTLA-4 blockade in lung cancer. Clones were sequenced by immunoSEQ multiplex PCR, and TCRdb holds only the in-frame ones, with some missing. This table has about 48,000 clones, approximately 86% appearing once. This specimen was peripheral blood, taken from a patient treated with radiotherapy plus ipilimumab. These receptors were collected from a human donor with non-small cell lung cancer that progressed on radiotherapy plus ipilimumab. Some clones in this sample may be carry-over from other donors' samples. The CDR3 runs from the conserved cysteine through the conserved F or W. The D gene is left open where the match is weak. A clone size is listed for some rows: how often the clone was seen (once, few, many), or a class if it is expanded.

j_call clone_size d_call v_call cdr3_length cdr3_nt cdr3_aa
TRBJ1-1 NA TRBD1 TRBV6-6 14 TGTGCCAGCCCGGGACAGGGGCCGAACACTGAAGCTTTCTTT CASPGQGPNTEAFF
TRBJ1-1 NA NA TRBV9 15 TGTGCCAGCAGCGTAGCACCCCAGTTGAACACTGAAGCTTTCTTT CASSVAPQLNTEAFF
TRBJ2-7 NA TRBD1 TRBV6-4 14 TGTGCCAGCAGTGAGCCGGACAGGGCCTACGAGCAGTACTTC CASSEPDRAYEQYF
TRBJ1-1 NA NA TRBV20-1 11 TGCAGTGCGATCGAGGATTCTGAAGCTTTCTTT CSAIEDSEAFF
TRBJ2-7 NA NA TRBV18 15 TGTGCCAGCTCCCCCGATAAGGCAGGGCGCTACGAGCAGTACTTC CASSPDKAGRYEQYF
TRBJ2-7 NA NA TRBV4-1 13 TGCGCGAGCAGCTTCCAGGGGCGCGGGGAGCAGTACTTC CASSFQGRGEQYF
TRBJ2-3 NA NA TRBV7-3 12 TGTGCCAGCAGCTCTAGCACAGATACGCAGTATTTT CASSSSTDTQYF
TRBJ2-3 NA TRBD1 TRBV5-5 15 TGTGCCAGCAGCTTGACGGGACAGCCTACGGATACGCAGTATTTT CASSLTGQPTDTQYF
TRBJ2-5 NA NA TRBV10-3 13 TGTGCCACCCGCAGGGGTGAACGAGAGACCCAGTACTTC CATRRGERETQYF
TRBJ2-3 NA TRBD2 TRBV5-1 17 TGCGCCAGCAGCTTGTGGACTAGCGGGGGGCGGACAGATACGCAGTATTTT CASSLWTSGGRTDTQYF
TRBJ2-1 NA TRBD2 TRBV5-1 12 TGCGCCAGCAGTATGGGGACTAGCGACCCGTTCTTC CASSMGTSDPFF
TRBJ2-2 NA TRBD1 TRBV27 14 TGTGCCAGCATGAACAGGGGTATCACCGGGGAGCTGTTTTTT CASMNRGITGELFF
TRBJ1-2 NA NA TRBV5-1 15 TGCGCCAGCAGCTTGGCCGAGACAGGAGACTATGGCTACACCTTC CASSLAETGDYGYTF
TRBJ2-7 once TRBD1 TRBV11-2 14 TGTGCCAGCAGCTCCCAGACAGGGGCCTACGAGCAGTACTTC CASSSQTGAYEQYF
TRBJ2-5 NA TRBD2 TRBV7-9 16 TGTGCCAGCAGCCGCTTTACTAGCGGGATCCAAGAGACCCAGTACTTC CASSRFTSGIQETQYF
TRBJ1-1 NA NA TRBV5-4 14 TGTGCCAGCAGCTTGGAGGACTACAACACTGAAGCTTTCTTT CASSLEDYNTEAFF
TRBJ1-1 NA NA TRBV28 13 TGTGCCAGCAGTTCTCCCCTTAACACTGAAGCTTTCTTT CASSSPLNTEAFF
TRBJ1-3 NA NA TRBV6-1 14 TGTGCCAGCAGTGAACCCCAGGGGGGAAACACCATATATTTT CASSEPQGGNTIYF
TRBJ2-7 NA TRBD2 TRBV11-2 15 TGTGCCAGCAGCTTTAGCGGAGCGGGGGGCTACGAGCAGTACTTC CASSFSGAGGYEQYF
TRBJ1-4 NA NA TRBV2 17 TGTGCCAGCAGAGCCTCCCGGTGGGGGGGCTTGCTTGAAAAACTGTTTTTT CASRASRWGGLLEKLFF
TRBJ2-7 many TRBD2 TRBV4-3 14 TGCGCCAGCAGCCAAGGGGACTATCAATACGAGCAGTACTTC CASSQGDYQYEQYF
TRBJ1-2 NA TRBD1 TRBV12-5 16 TGTGCTAGTGGCTACCCACCGGGACAGGGGGCGGAAGGCTACACCTTC CASGYPPGQGAEGYTF
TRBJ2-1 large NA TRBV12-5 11 TGTGCTAGTGGTTTTAGCCCCGAGCAGTTCTTC CASGFSPEQFF
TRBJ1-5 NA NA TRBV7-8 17 TGTGCCAGCAGCCCAACGGGCGGGGCAAGGTCCGATCAGCCCCAGCATTTT CASSPTGGARSDQPQHF
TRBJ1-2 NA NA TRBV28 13 TGTGCCAGCAGTAACCGAAACTTCTATGGCTACACCTTC CASSNRNFYGYTF
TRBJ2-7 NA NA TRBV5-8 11 TGTGCCAGCAGCTCCCGACAGGAGCAGTACTTC CASSSRQEQYF